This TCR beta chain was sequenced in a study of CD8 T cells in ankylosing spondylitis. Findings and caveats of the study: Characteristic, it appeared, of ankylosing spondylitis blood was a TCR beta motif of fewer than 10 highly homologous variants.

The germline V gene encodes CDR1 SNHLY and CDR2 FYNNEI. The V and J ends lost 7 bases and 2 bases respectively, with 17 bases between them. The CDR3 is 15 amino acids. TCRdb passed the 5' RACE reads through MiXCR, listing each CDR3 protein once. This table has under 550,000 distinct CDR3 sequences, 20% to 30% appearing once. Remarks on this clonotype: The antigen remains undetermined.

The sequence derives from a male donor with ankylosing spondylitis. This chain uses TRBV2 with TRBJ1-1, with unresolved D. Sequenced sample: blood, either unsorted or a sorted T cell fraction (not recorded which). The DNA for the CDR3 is TGTGCCAGCACATTGGACCCCAGCGGTAACACTGAAGCTTTCTTT. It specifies CASTLDPSGNTEAFF.